This T cell receptor beta chain was sequenced in a study of T cell responses to AZD1222 COVID-19 vaccine. A word on this clone: What it binds is not known.

The study, taken as a whole, reports: Reportedly, nearly half of unique spike TCRs recognized epitopes outside B.1.351/B.1.1.7 mutations. The donors showed a predominance of white British ancestry and of females, with possible underestimation of clonal diversity. Seropositivity was recorded at baseline in only 5 or 6 AZD1222 recipients.

Generated by immunoSEQ multiplex PCR, the TCRdb table keeps only in-frame clones and is missing some. The sample holds around 100,000 clones, 75% to 90% seen once. Germline assignment: CDR1 MNHEY and CDR2 SVGEGT. With 2 bases removed from V and 6 bases from J, the gap between germline ends came to 5 bases. The length of the CDR3 is 12 residues. This chain links TRBV6-2 or TRBV6-3 with TRBJ2-1; D call uncertain. This clonotype was sampled from an adult in good health. Here the sequenced sample was peripheral blood, taken on day 0 of AZD1222 vaccination. CDR3 protein: CASSYGFNEQFF. Written as DNA, the CDR3 is TGTGCCAGCAGTTACGGATTCAATGAGCAGTTCTTC.